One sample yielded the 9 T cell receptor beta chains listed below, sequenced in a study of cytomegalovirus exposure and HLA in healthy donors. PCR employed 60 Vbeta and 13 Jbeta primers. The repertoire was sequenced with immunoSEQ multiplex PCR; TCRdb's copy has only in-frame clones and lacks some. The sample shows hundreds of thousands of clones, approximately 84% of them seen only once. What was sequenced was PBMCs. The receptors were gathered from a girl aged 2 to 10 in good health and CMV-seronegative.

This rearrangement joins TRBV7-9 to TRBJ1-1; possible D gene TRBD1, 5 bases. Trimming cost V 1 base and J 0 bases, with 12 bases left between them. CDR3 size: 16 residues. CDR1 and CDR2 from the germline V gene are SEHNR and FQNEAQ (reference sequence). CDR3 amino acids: CASSLGRAILNTEAFF. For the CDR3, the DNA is TGTGCCAGCAGCTTAGGCAGGGCCATTTTGAACACTGAAGCTTTCTTT.

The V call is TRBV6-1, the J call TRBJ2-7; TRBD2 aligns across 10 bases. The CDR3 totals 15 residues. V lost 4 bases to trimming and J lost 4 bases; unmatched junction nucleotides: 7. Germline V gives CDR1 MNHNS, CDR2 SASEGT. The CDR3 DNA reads TGTGCCAGCAGTGGCCGACTAGCGGGTGGATACGAGCAGTACTTC. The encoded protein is CASSGRLAGGYEQYF.

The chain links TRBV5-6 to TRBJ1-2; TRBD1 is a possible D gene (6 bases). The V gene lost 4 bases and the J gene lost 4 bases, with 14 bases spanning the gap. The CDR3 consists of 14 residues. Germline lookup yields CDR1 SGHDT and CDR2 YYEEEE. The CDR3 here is CASSITGLSYGYTF. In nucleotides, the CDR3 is TGTGCCAGCAGCATAACAGGGTTGTCCTATGGCTACACCTTC.

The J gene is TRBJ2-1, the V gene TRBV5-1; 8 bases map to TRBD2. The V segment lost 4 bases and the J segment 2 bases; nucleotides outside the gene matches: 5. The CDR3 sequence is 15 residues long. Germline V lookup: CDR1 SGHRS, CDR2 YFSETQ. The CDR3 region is CASSRTGLAYNEQFF. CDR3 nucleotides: TGCGCCAGCAGCCGTACGGGACTAGCCTACAATGAGCAGTTCTTC.

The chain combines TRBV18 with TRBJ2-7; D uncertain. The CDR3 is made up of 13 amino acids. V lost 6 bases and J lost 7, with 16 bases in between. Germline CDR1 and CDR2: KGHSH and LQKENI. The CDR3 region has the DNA TGTGCCAGCTCCTCCCGGTCCCTTTTGGAGCAGTACTTC. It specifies CASSSRSLLEQYF.

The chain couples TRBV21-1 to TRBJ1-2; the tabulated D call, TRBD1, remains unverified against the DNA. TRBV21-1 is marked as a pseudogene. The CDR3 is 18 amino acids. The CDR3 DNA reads TGTGCCAGCAGCATAGGGTGGGACAGGGAGTGCCTAAAGGATGGCTACACCTTC. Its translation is CASSIGWDRECLKDGYTF.

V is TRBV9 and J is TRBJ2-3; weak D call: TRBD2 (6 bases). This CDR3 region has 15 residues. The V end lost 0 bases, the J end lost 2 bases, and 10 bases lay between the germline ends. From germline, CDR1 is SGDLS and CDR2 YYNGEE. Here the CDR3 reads CASSVATGDTDTQYF. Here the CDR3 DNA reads TGTGCCAGCAGCGTAGCTACGGGAGACACAGATACGCAGTATTTT.

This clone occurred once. The CDR3 protein is CASSSAREIGTGELFF. DNA for the CDR3: TGTGCCAGCAGCTCGGCCCGGGAGATTGGGACCGGGGAGCTGTTTTTT. This sequence joins TRBV7-2 and TRBJ2-2; D may be TRBD2 (6 bases). CDR3 size: 16 residues. Germline CDR1 reads SGHTA; CDR2 reads FQGNSA. The V end lost 4 bases, the J end lost 5 bases, and 17 bases lay between the germline ends.

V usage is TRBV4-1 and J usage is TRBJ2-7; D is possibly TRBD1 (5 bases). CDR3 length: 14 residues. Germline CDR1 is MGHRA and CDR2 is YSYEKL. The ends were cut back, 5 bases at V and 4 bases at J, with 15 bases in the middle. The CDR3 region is CASSLGVGGYEQYF. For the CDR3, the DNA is TGCGCCAGCAGCTTAGGGGTGGGTGGATACGAGCAGTACTTC.